Following are 23 T cell receptor beta chains from one sample sequenced in a study of blood T cell repertoires in COVID-19. Clones were sequenced by immunoSEQ multiplex PCR, and TCRdb holds only the in-frame ones, with some missing. This table has roughly 200,000 clones, roughly four fifths appearing once. Sequencing was done on a sample of PBMCs or T cells enriched from blood (not recorded which). The receptors originated from a man aged 35 to 55 who had recovered from COVID-19.

The CDR3 reads CASSVEAGDDGYTF. CDR3 DNA: TGTGCCAGCAGCGTAGAAGCAGGGGACGATGGCTACACCTTC. The V gene is TRBV9, the J gene TRBJ1-2, with a possible D match to TRBD1 (6 bases). The length of the CDR3 is 14 residues. V was trimmed by 0 bases and J by 6 bases, leaving 12 bases between them. Per the germline V gene, CDR1 is SGDLS and CDR2 is YYNGEE.

This chain connects TRBV9 to TRBJ2-2; TRBD2 matches at 9 bases. From germline, CDR1 is SGDLS and CDR2 YYNGEE. The CDR3 has 16 residues. V shed 4 bases, J shed 2 bases, and the junction held 6 bases outside the gene matches. CDR3 region: CASSRRLAGNTGELFF. The CDR3 DNA sequence: TGTGCCAGCAGCCGACGTCTAGCGGGAAACACCGGGGAGCTGTTTTTT.

Details on this clone: The same CDR3 is also encoded by other DNA sequences in this sample. The CDR3 reads CASSLGAGNYGYTF. Written as DNA, the CDR3 is TGTGCCAGCAGCTTAGGTGCAGGAAACTATGGCTACACCTTC. The chain couples TRBV7-9 to TRBJ1-2; D not resolved. V shed 1 base and J shed 2 bases, with 8 bases lying between them. CDR1 and CDR2 from the germline V gene are SEHNR and FQNEAQ (reference sequence). This CDR3 is built from 14 residues.

The rearrangement uses TRBV5-1 and TRBJ1-4; D may be TRBD1 (5 bases). This CDR3 is 15 amino acids long. Trimming removed 0 bases at V and 10 bases at J, with 16 bases between. CDR1 is SGHRS, CDR2 YFSETQ, per germline. The CDR3 sequence: CASSLAGGGASKLFF. The CDR3 DNA reads TGCGCCAGCAGCTTGGCGGGCGGGGGTGCCTCAAAACTGTTTTTT.

This sequence joins TRBV5-1 and TRBJ2-2; 7 nucleotides match TRBD2. The CDR3 consists of 15 residues. Trimming at V came to 5 bases and at J to 1 base, leaving 5 bases not matched to a gene. Germline CDR1 SGHRS, CDR2 YFSETQ. The CDR3 region is CASRTSSGNTGELFF. In DNA form, the CDR3 reads TGCGCCAGCAGGACCTCTAGCGGGAACACCGGGGAGCTGTTTTTT.

This clone has only a few counts. This chain uses TRBV27 with TRBJ1-2; the match to TRBD1 covers 8 bases. The CDR3 spans 14 residues. Losses at the gene ends were 6 bases for V and 3 bases for J; bases not matched to a gene: 6. Per the germline V gene, CDR1 is MNHEY and CDR2 is SMNVEV (reference sequence). The CDR3 DNA reads TGTGCCAGCAGATCCGGGACAGGCTACTATGGCTACACCTTC. Amino acids: CASRSGTGYYGYTF.

This sequence joins TRBV12-5 and TRBJ2-3; 9 bases are a match to TRBD2. The CDR3 extends over 12 amino acids. Trimming at V came to 6 bases and at J to 14 bases, leaving 9 bases not matched to a gene. Germline V lookup: CDR1 LGHNT, CDR2 FRNRAP. The CDR3, as DNA: TGTGCTAGTGGCCATAGCGGGAGCCAGGCGTATTTT. It specifies CASGHSGSQAYF.

The chain has TRBV27 and TRBJ2-6, with 10 bases identical to TRBD2. Looked up from germline, CDR1 is MNHEY and CDR2 is SMNVEV (reference sequence). Trimming removed 1 base from V and 0 bases from J; junction bases left unmatched: 6. CDR3 size: 19 residues. CDR3 coding DNA: TGTGCCAGCAGTTTATGGGCTAGCGGGAGAGTCTCTGGGGCCAACGTCCTGACTTTC. Translating it yields CASSLWASGRVSGANVLTF.

CDR3 in amino acids: CASSEITGHEQYV. In DNA, the CDR3 is TGTGCCAGCAGTGAGATCACAGGGCACGAGCAGTACGTC. The chain uses TRBV2 and TRBJ2-7, with D tentatively TRBD1 (6 bases). Germline CDR1 is SNHLY and CDR2 is FYNNEI. V gave up 3 bases and J gave up 5 bases, with 11 bases separating them. The CDR3 has 13 amino acids.

The CDR3 protein is CASSLDSRGSTNEKLFF. CDR3 nucleotides: TGTGCCAGCAGCTTAGATAGCAGGGGTTCAACTAATGAAAAACTGTTTTTT. V gene TRBV7-6 combines with J gene TRBJ1-4; tentatively, D is TRBD1 (6 bases). Germline V gives CDR1 SGHVS, CDR2 FNYEAQ. V was cut by 1 base and J by 0 bases, with 12 bases left in between. The CDR3 has 17 amino acids.

V usage is TRBV18 and J usage is TRBJ1-2; 8 bases line up with TRBD1. The CDR3 has 15 residues. V lost 4 bases, J lost 3 bases, and 7 bases stayed unmatched. Germline values: CDR1 KGHSH, CDR2 LQKENI. CDR3 bases: TGTGCCAGCTCACTGAACAGGGGGTACGACTATGGCTACACCTTC. Translating it yields CASSLNRGYDYGYTF.

In this sample, this clone turned up a few times. The V call is TRBV29-1, the J call TRBJ1-2; TRBD1 matches at 11 bases. V lost 4 bases to trimming and J lost 7 bases; unmatched junction nucleotides: 5. Per the germline V gene, CDR1 is SQVTM and CDR2 is ANQGSEA. This CDR3 has 13 amino acids. CDR3 in DNA: TGCAGCGTTGGAGGACAGGGGGCGCGTGGCTACACCTTC. Amino acid sequence: CSVGGQGARGYTF.

This chain joins TRBV25-1 and TRBJ2-2, with D possibly matching TRBD2 (6 bases). V gave up 3 bases and J gave up 4 bases, with 18 bases separating them. There are 17 residues in the CDR3. The germline V gene has CDR1 MGHDK and CDR2 SYGVNS. DNA for the CDR3: TGTGCCAGCAGTGATCGTTGGAGGGAGGCCCTCACCGGGGAGCTGTTTTTT. As protein: CASSDRWREALTGELFF.

The chain recombines TRBV10-2 with TRBJ2-5, with D perhaps TRBD2 (5 bases). Germline CDR1 and CDR2: WSHSY and SAAADI. There are 14 residues in the CDR3. V lost 4 bases, J lost 4 bases, and 13 bases lay in between. CDR3 region: CASSVGPRVETQYF. The CDR3 nucleotides read TGCGCCAGCAGTGTCGGACCGAGGGTAGAGACCCAGTACTTC.

The chain joins TRBV5-1 to TRBJ1-4; D remains unclear. Germline V gives CDR1 SGHRS, CDR2 YFSETQ. This CDR3 contains 14 residues. V was shortened by 0 bases and J by 7 bases, with 10 bases between the two germline ends. This CDR3 is CASSLDGEAEKLFF. The CDR3, as DNA: TGCGCCAGCAGCTTGGACGGGGAGGCTGAAAAACTGTTTTTT.

V usage is TRBV5-1 and J usage is TRBJ1-4; D perhaps matches TRBD1 (6 bases). The CDR3 is 13 amino acids. Germline CDR1 SGHRS, CDR2 YFSETQ. V shed 5 bases and J shed 12 bases, with 17 bases lying between them. CDR3 sequence reads: CASRFQTEGELFF. As DNA, the CDR3 is TGCGCCAGCAGATTCCAAACCGAGGGGGAACTGTTTTTT.

The rearrangement uses TRBV4-1 and TRBJ2-7, with a tentative D call TRBD1 (5 bases). Germline assignment: CDR1 MGHRA and CDR2 YSYEKL. V gave up 1 base and J gave up 4 bases, with 14 bases separating them. This CDR3 is 15 amino acids long. The CDR3 here is CASSQAPLAGYEQYV. In DNA form, the CDR3 reads TGCGCCAGCAGCCAAGCCCCCTTAGCAGGGTACGAGCAGTACGTC.

The rearrangement links TRBV2 to TRBJ1-2; a weak D match, TRBD1 (5 bases). This CDR3 comprises 13 residues. Trimming took off 5 bases at V and 2 bases at J, with 9 bases between the two ends. CDR1 and CDR2 (germline): SNHLY, FYNNEI. CDR3 sequence reads: CASSLDRNYGYTF. CDR3 nucleotide sequence: TGTGCCAGCAGTCTTGACAGAAACTATGGCTACACCTTC.

The chain uses TRBV9 and TRBJ1-2, with D perhaps matching TRBD1 (5 bases). The CDR3 covers 15 residues. Trimming took 0 bases from V and 4 from J, leaving 13 bases between them. Germline V lookup: CDR1 SGDLS, CDR2 YYNGEE. DNA for the CDR3: TGTGCCAGCAGCGTAGGGGCGGACACTATCTATGGCTACACCTTC. It is translated as CASSVGADTIYGYTF.

This clone was counted a few times. In the same sample, other DNA sequences code for this CDR3. Here the CDR3 reads CASSVTGNTEAFF. In DNA form, the CDR3 reads TGTGCCAGCAGCGTTACAGGGAACACTGAAGCTTTCTTT. This chain uses TRBV9 with TRBJ1-1, with a possible D match to TRBD1 (5 bases). V was pared by 2 bases and J by 1 base, with 6 bases between. CDR1 and CDR2 (germline): SGDLS, YYNGEE. The length of the CDR3 is 13 residues.

CDR3 nucleotide sequence: TGTGCCAGTAGTACTAGCGGGATACCCGGGGAGACCCAGTACTTC. Translation gives CASSTSGIPGETQYF. The chain carries TRBV19 and TRBJ2-5, with 9 bases identical to TRBD2. Germline V gene data show CDR1 as LNHDA and CDR2 as SQIVND (reference sequence). The V and J ends lost 4 bases and 5 bases, in that order; junction bases with no gene match: 8. The CDR3 is 15 amino acids.

The chain has TRBV9 and TRBJ2-5; TRBD1 matches 8 bases. The CDR3 runs 15 residues. V dropped 1 base and J dropped 5; count of bases not matched to a gene: 7. Germline-derived CDR1 and CDR2 are SGDLS and YYNGEE. The CDR3 protein is CASSVSTGGSETQYF. The DNA for the CDR3 is TGTGCCAGCAGCGTATCCACAGGGGGATCGGAGACCCAGTACTTC.

The rearrangement links TRBV5-1 to TRBJ1-2; D unresolved. Germline V gives CDR1 SGHRS, CDR2 YFSETQ. Trimming removed 1 base from V and 1 base from J, with 11 bases in between. This CDR3 has 15 amino acids. CDR3 bases: TGCGCCAGCAGCTTGACTATTGACGGTAACTATGGCTACACCTTC. Translated: CASSLTIDGNYGYTF. Together with reference TRBV5-1 and TRBJ1-2, the CDR3 gives the full variable domain: KAGVTQTPRYLIKTRGQQVTLSCSPISGHRSVSWYQQTPGQGLQFLFEYFSETQRNKGNFPGRFSGRQFSNSRSEMNVSTLELGDSALYLCASSLTIDGNYGYTFGSGTRLTVV.